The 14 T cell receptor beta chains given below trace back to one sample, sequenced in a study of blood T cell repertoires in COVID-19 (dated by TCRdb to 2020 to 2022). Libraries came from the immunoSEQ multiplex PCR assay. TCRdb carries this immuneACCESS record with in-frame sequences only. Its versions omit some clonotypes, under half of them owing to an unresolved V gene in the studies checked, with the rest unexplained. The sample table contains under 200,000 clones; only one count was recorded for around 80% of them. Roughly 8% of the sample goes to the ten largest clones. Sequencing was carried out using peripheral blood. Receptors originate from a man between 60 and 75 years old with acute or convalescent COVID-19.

CDR3 protein: CASSPPGQISNQPQHF. CDR3 nucleotides: TGTGCCAGCTCACCCCCAGGACAGATAAGCAATCAGCCCCAGCATTTT. The chain joins TRBV18 to TRBJ1-5; TRBD1 might be the D (6 bases). This CDR3 contains 16 residues. CDR1 KGHSH and CDR2 LQKENI come from the germline V gene. Trimming cost V 3 bases and J 1 base, with 13 bases left between them.

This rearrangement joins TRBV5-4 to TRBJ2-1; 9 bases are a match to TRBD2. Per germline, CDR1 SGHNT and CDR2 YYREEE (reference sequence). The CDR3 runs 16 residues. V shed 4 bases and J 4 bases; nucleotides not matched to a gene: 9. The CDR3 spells CASSPGTSLLYNEQFF. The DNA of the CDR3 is TGTGCCAGCAGCCCCGGGACTAGCCTTCTTTACAATGAGCAGTTCTTC.

CDR3 in DNA: TGTGCCAGCAGGTACAGGGGAAACACTGAAGCTTTCTTT. The encoded protein is CASRYRGNTEAFF. The chain carries TRBV25-1 and TRBJ1-1; 7 nucleotides line up with TRBD1. The ends lost 6 bases at V and 2 bases at J; junction bases unmatched: 3. There are 13 residues in the CDR3. Germline CDR1 MGHDK, CDR2 SYGVNS. Combining the CDR3 with reference TRBV25-1 and TRBJ1-1 gives the whole variable domain EADIYQTPRYLVIGTGKKITLECSQTMGHDKMYWYQQDPGMELHLIHYSYGVNSTEKGDLSSESTVSRIRTEHFPLTLESARPSHTSQYLCASRYRGNTEAFFGQGTRLTVV.

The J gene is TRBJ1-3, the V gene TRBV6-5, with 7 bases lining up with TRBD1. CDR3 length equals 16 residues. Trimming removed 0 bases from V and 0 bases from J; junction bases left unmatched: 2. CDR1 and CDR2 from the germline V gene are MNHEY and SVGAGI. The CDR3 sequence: CASSYSGQSSGNTIYF. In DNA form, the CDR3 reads TGTGCCAGCAGTTACTCGGGACAGAGCTCTGGAAACACCATATATTTT.

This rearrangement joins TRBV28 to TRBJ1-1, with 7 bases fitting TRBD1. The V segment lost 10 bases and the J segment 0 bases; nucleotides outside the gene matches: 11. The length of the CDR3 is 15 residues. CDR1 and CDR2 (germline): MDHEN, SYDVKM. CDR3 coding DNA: TGTGCCACCTTACAAGCGGACAGGCTGAACACTGAAGCTTTCTTT. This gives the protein CATLQADRLNTEAFF.

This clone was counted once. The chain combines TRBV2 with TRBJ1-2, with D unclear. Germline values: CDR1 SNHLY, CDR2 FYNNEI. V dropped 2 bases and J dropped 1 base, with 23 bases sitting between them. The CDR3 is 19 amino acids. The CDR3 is CASSESRESPNPINYGYTF. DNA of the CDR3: TGTGCCAGCAGTGAATCCCGAGAAAGCCCTAACCCCATTAACTATGGCTACACCTTC.

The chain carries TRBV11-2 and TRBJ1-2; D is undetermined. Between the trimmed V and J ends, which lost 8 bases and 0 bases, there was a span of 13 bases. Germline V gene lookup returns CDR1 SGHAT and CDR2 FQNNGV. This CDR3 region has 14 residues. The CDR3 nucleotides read TGTGCCAGCTCCCTAGGAGGGACTAACTATGGCTACACCTTC. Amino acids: CASSLGGTNYGYTF.

The CDR3 reads CASSAGQGGTNEKLFF. CDR3 sequence (DNA): TGTGCCAGCAGTGCCGGACAGGGGGGAACTAATGAAAAACTGTTTTTT. V usage is TRBV2 and J usage is TRBJ1-4; 10 bases match TRBD1. CDR1 and CDR2 from the germline V gene are SNHLY and FYNNEI. The CDR3 length is 16 residues. V was pared by 4 bases and J by 1 base, with 3 bases of the junction left unmatched.

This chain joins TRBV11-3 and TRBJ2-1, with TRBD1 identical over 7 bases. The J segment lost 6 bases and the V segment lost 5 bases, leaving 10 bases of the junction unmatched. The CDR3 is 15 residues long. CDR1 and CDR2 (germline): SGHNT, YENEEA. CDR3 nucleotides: TGTGCCAGCAGCAGCCGACAGGGAGCAAGCAATGAGCAGTTCTTC. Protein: CASSSRQGASNEQFF.

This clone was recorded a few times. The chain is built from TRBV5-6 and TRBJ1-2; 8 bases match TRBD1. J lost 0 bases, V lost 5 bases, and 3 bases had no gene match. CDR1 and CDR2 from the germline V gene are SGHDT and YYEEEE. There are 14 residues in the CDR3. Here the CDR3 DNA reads TGTGCCAGCAGAGAGACAGGGGCTAACTATGGCTACACCTTC. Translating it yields CASRETGANYGYTF.

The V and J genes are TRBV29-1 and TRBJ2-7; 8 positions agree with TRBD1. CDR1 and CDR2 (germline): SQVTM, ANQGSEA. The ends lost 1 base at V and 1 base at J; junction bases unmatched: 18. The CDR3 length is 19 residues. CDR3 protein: CSVEVLTGTGPENSYEQYF. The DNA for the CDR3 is TGCAGCGTTGAAGTCCTAACCGGGACAGGACCTGAAAATTCCTACGAGCAGTACTTC.

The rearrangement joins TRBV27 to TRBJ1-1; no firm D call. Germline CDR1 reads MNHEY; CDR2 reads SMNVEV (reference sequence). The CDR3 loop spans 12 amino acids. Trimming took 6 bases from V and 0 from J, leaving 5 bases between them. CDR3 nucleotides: TGTGCCAGCAGGACAATGAACACTGAAGCTTTCTTT. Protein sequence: CASRTMNTEAFF.

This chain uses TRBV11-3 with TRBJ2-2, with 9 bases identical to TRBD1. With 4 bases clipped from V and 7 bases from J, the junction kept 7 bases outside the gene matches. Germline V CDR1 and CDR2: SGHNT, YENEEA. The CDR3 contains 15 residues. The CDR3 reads CASSSITGGSGELFF. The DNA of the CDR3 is TGTGCCAGCAGCTCAATAACAGGGGGCAGCGGGGAGCTGTTTTTT. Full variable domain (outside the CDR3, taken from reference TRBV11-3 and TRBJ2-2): EAGVVQSPRYKIIEKKQPVAFWCNPISGHNTLYWYLQNLGQGPELLIRYENEEAVDDSQLPKDRFSAERLKGVDSTLKIQPAELGDSAVYLCASSSITGGSGELFFGEGSRLTVL.

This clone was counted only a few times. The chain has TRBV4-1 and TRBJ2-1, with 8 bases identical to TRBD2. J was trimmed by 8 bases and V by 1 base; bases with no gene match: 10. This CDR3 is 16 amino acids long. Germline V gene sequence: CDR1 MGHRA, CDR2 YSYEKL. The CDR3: CASSQVGSGVGDEQFF. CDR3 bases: TGCGCCAGCAGCCAAGTCGGTAGCGGGGTTGGCGATGAGCAGTTCTTC.